This TCR beta chain was profiled in a study of chemoradiotherapy in HPV16-positive cancers. Across the study: Candidate HPV-specific T-cell clones and common TCR motifs came from functional assays in two HPV16-positive patients. The study's findings and limits: HPV-specific T cells were functionally defined from only a couple of HPV16-positive patients. In HPV16-positive patients, HPV-responsive T-cell expansion tracked better recurrence-free survival.

Method: immunoSEQ multiplex PCR; TCRdb's copy keeps in-frame clones and lacks some. The sample holds just under 40,000 clones, more than 75% seen once. This clone was seen only a few times. The antigen is undetermined. Over chemoradiotherapy, repertoires were sampled more than once. This receptor was identified in a human donor with HPV-associated anogenital cancer. The sample consisted of blood, taken from a patient who underwent chemoradiotherapy.

The CDR3 DNA reads as TGTGCCAGCAGCCGGGACAGGGGGGTCAGAGGTGGCTACACCTTC. It specifies CASSRDRGVRGGYTF. The chain is built from TRBV14 and TRBJ1-2, with 11 bases identical to TRBD1. The CDR3 covers 15 residues. Germline V gene data show CDR1 as SGHDN and CDR2 as FVKESK. V was pared by 4 bases and J by 7 bases, with 8 bases of the junction left unmatched.